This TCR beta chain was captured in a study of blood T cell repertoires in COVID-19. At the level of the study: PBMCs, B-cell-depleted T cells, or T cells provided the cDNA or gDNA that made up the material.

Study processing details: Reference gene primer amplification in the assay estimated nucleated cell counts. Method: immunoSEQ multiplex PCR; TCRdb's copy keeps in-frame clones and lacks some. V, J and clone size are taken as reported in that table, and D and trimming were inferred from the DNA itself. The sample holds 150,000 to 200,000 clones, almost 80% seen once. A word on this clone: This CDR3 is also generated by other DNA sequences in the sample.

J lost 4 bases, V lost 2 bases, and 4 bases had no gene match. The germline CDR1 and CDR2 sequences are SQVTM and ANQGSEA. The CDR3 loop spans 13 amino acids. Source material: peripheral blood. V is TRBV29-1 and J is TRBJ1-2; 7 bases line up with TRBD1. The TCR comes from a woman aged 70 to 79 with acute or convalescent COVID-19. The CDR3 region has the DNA TGCAGCGTTGAACCGGGACAGTCCTATGGCTACACCTTC. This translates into CSVEPGQSYGYTF.